The sequence of this T cell receptor beta chain was determined in a study of blood T cells in healthy people across ages. The germline gives CDR1 ENHRY, CDR2 SYGVKD. Between the trimmed V and J ends, which lost 4 bases and 0 bases, there was a span of 12 bases. The CDR3 extends over 15 amino acids. PCR was performed a second time for 7 to 11 cycles using a sample-barcoded 5' primer and a J-beta primer mix. Each cDNA molecule received a tag from a template-switch adaptor that had 12 random nucleotides. TCRdb re-derived calls from the 5' RACE reads in MiXCR, one entry per CDR3 protein. The sample has roughly 570,000 distinct CDR3 sequences; 25% to 30% are singletons.

The sequence derives from a woman in her seventies in good health. Sequencing used blood. The chain couples TRBV10-3 to TRBJ1-2; no clear D. The CDR3 DNA follows: TGTGCCATCAGTGGGGCCATCCGGTCTAACTATGGCTACACCTTC. This gives the protein CAISGAIRSNYGYTF.